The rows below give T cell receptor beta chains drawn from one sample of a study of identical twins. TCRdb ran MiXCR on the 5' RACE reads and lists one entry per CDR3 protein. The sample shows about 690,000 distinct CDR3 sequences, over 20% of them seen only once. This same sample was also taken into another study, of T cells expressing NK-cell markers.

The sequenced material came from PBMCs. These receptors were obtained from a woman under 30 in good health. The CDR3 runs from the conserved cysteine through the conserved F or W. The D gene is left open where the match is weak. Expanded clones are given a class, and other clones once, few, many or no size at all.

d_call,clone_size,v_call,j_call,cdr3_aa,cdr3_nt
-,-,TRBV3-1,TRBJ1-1,CASSQDRSRNVNTEAFF,TGTGCCAGCAGCCAAGATAGGAGCCGGAACGTGAACACTGAAGCTTTCTTT
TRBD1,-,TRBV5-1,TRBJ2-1,CASSLLGTGSLGEQFF,TGCGCCAGCAGCTTGTTGGGGACAGGGTCATTGGGTGAGCAGTTCTTC
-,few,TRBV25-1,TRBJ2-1,CASSEVLTRRNEQFF,TGTGCCAGCAGTGAAGTCCTAACTAGGCGAAATGAGCAGTTCTTC
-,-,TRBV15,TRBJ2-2,CATSTRDSGELFF,TGTGCCACCAGCACGCGAGATTCCGGGGAGCTGTTTTTT
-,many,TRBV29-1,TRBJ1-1,CSVVGAGDTEAFF,TGCAGCGTTGTGGGGGCAGGGGACACTGAAGCTTTCTTT
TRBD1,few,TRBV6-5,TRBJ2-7,CASSYSKGRYRGIKQYF,TGTGCCAGCAGTTACTCGAAAGGGAGATACAGGGGTATTAAGCAGTACTTC
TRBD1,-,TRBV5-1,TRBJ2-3,CASSSGDLTGGDTQYF,TGCGCCAGCAGCTCGGGGGACCTTACAGGGGGCGATACGCAGTATTTT
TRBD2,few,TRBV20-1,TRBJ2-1,CSVGTSGGIVGNEQFF,TGCAGCGTCGGGACTAGCGGAGGTATAGTGGGCAATGAGCAGTTCTTC
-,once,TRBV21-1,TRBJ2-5,CASREWGDRYQETQYF,TGTGCCAGCAGGGAGTGGGGGGACAGGTACCAAGAGACCCAGTACTTC
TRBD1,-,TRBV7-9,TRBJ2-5,CASTVTGVGETQYF,TGTGCCAGCACCGTGACAGGGGTCGGCGAGACCCAGTACTTC
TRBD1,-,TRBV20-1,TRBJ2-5,CSARTRDRARETQYF,TGCAGTGCTAGAACTAGGGACAGGGCGAGGGAGACCCAGTACTTC
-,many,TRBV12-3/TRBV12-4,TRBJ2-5,CASSPSTPGETQYF,TGTGCCAGCAGTCCCTCGACACCCGGGGAGACCCAGTACTTC
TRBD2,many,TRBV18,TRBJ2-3,CASSTILAGQLTDTQYF,TGTGCCAGCTCAACAATTCTAGCGGGGCAACTCACAGATACGCAGTATTTT
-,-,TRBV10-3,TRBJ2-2,CAITGTMKTGELFF,TGTGCCATCACAGGGACGATGAAGACCGGGGAGCTGTTTTTT
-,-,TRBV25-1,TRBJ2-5,CASSESSEILQETQYF,TGTGCCAGCAGTGAATCTAGCGAAATCCTGCAAGAGACCCAGTACTTC
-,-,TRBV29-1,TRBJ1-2,CSVEDLGRAANYGYTF,TGCAGCGTTGAAGATCTTGGACGGGCAGCTAACTATGGCTACACCTTC
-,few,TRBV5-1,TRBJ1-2,CASSFDPWVEGYTF,TGCGCCAGCAGCTTTGATCCTTGGGTGGAGGGCTACACCTTC
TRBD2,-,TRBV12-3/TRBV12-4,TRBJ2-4,CASSWQRDGNIQYF,TGTGCCAGCAGTTGGCAGCGGGACGGGAACATTCAGTACTTC
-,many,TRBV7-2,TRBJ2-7,CASSPRFYEQYF,TGTGCCAGCAGCCCGCGGTTCTACGAGCAGTACTTC
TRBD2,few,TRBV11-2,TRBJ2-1,CASSLVGGGASSYNEQFF,TGTGCCAGCAGCTTAGTTGGGGGAGGGGCGAGCTCCTACAATGAGCAGTTCTTC
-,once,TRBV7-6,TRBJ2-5,CASSLIPPGGETQYF,TGTGCCAGCAGCTTAATCCCACCTGGGGGGGAGACCCAGTACTTC
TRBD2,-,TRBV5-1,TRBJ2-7,CASSLVWRGAYEQYF,TGCGCCAGCAGCTTGGTCTGGCGGGGGGCCTACGAGCAGTACTTC
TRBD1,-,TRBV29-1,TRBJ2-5,CSVLLLLTGGGETQYF,TGCAGCGTTCTCCTCCTACTTACAGGGGGAGGAGAGACCCAGTACTTC
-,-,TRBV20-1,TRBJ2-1,CSATMGSALSSYNEQFF,TGCAGTGCTACCATGGGCAGCGCCCTAAGCTCCTACAATGAGCAGTTCTTC
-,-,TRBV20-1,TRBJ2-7,CSASSTSYEQYF,TGCAGTGCTAGCAGTACCTCCTACGAGCAGTACTTC
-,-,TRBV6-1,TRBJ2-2,CASRITTGELFF,TGTGCCAGCCGGATTACCACCGGGGAGCTGTTTTTT
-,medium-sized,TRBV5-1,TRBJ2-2,CASRPEPGYPGELFF,TGCGCCAGCAGGCCCGAACCGGGTTACCCCGGGGAGCTGTTTTTT
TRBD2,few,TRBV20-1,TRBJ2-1,CSAQPSPGGEQFF,TGCAGTGCCCAGCCCTCCCCGGGAGGTGAGCAGTTCTTC
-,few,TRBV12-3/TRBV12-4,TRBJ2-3,CASSLVRQGTDTQYF,TGTGCCAGCAGTTTAGTTCGCCAGGGCACAGATACGCAGTATTTT
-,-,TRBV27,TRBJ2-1,CASSRPLGTYNEQFF,TGTGCCAGCTCCCGCCCCCTCGGGACCTACAATGAGCAGTTCTTC
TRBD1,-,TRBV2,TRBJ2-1,CASSERTGGYNEQFF,TGTGCCAGCAGTGAGAGGACAGGAGGTTACAATGAGCAGTTCTTC
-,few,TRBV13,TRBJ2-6,CASSSPTQGANVLTF,TGTGCCAGCAGCTCCCCCACGCAGGGGGCCAACGTCCTGACTTTC
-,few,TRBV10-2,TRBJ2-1,CASSRVSNEQFF,TGCGCCAGCAGTCGGGTATCCAATGAGCAGTTCTTC
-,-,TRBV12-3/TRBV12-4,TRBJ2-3,CASSLTRPDTQYF,TGTGCCAGCAGTTTAACTCGGCCGGATACGCAGTATTTT
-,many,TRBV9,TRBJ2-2,CASSVEGVTGELFF,TGTGCCAGCAGCGTAGAAGGGGTCACCGGGGAGCTGTTTTTT
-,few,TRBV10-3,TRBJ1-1,CAISLEGTEAFF,TGTGCCATCAGTTTAGAGGGGACTGAAGCTTTCTTT
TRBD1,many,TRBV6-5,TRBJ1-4,CASSSPRDRDEKLFF,TGTGCCAGCAGTTCCCCTCGGGACAGGGACGAAAAACTGTTTTTT
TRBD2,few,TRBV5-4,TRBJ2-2,CASSFATSGTGELFF,TGTGCCAGCAGCTTCGCGACTAGCGGCACCGGGGAGCTGTTTTTT
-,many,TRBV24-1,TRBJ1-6,CATSSRGVFSPLHF,TGTGCCACCAGTTCCAGGGGCGTTTTTTCACCCCTCCACTTT
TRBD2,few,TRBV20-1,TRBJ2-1,CSARDRGGRPYNEQFF,TGCAGTGCTAGAGATCGTGGCGGGAGGCCCTACAATGAGCAGTTCTTC
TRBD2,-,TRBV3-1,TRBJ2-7,CASSQASGPYEQYF,TGTGCCAGCAGCCAGGCTAGCGGTCCCTACGAGCAGTACTTC
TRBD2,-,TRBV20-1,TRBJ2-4,CSATKRGVAKNIQYF,TGCAGTGCTACAAAACGGGGGGTAGCCAAAAACATTCAGTACTTC
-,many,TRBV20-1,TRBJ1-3,CSARDRGRSGNTIYF,TGCAGTGCTAGAGATCGGGGTCGGTCTGGAAACACCATATATTTT
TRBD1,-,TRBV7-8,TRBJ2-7,CASRSGTGLYEQYF,TGTGCCAGCAGATCCGGGACAGGCCTTTACGAGCAGTACTTC
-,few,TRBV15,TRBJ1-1,CATSRDDGLNTEAFF,TGTGCCACCAGCAGAGACGACGGCTTGAACACTGAAGCTTTCTTT
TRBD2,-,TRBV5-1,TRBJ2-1,CASSLAEGLANEQFF,TGCGCCAGCAGCTTGGCCGAAGGACTAGCTAATGAGCAGTTCTTC
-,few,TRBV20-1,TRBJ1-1,CSARDPQGQTEAFF,TGCAGTGCTAGAGATCCCCAGGGCCAAACTGAAGCTTTCTTT
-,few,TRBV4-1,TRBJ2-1,CASSHADLPPRNEQFF,TGCGCCAGCAGCCACGCCGATTTGCCTCCGCGCAATGAGCAGTTCTTC
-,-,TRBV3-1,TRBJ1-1,CASSQEPGSTEAFF,TGTGCCAGCAGCCAAGAGCCGGGGAGCACTGAAGCTTTCTTT
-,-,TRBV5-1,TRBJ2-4,CASSLALGNIQYF,TGCGCCAGCAGCCTGGCCCTCGGAAACATTCAGTACTTC
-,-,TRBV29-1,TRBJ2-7,CSVVAGSYEQYF,TGCAGCGTTGTTGCGGGAAGCTACGAGCAGTACTTC
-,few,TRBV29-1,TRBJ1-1,CSVSGSSNTEAFF,TGCAGCGTTTCGGGCAGCTCAAACACTGAAGCTTTCTTT